A single sample gave rise to the 3 T cell receptor beta chains below, sequenced in a study of cytomegalovirus exposure and HLA in healthy donors. Primers included in the PCR were 60 Vbeta and 13 Jbeta primers. Generated by immunoSEQ multiplex PCR, the TCRdb table keeps only in-frame clones and is missing some. The sample includes tens of thousands of clones, 70% to 85% seen only once; the top ten take more than 7%. The material sequenced was PBMCs. These receptor sequences come from a man aged 60 to 75 in good health and CMV-seronegative.

This chain connects TRBV6-5 to TRBJ1-5; tentative D call: TRBD1 (5 bases). The CDR3 runs to 14 residues. V was cut by 7 bases and J by 0 bases, with 10 bases left in between. The germline CDR1 and CDR2 sequences are MNHEY and SVGAGI. CDR3 loop: CASTRDSSNQPQHF. The CDR3 bases are TGTGCCAGCACTCGGGACTCTAGCAATCAGCCCCAGCATTTT.

The chain carries TRBV29-1 and TRBJ2-7, with TRBD1 matching 9 bases. This CDR3 comprises 14 residues. With 5 bases clipped from V and 0 bases from J, the junction kept 5 bases outside the gene matches. CDR1 is SQVTM and CDR2 is ANQGSEA in the germline V gene. The chain's CDR3 is CSVFRDRDSYEQYF. CDR3 coding DNA: TGCAGCGTTTTCCGGGACAGGGACTCCTACGAGCAGTACTTC.

This clone was seen once. The rearrangement joins TRBV5-1 to TRBJ2-1; D is possibly TRBD2 (6 bases). Germline lookup yields CDR1 SGHRS and CDR2 YFSETQ. CDR3 size: 14 residues. V lost 2 bases and J 8 bases, leaving 14 bases between the germline ends. The CDR3 bases are TGCGCCAGCAGCTTCGGCCTAGCGACGGATGAGCAGTTCTTC. Translating it yields CASSFGLATDEQFF.